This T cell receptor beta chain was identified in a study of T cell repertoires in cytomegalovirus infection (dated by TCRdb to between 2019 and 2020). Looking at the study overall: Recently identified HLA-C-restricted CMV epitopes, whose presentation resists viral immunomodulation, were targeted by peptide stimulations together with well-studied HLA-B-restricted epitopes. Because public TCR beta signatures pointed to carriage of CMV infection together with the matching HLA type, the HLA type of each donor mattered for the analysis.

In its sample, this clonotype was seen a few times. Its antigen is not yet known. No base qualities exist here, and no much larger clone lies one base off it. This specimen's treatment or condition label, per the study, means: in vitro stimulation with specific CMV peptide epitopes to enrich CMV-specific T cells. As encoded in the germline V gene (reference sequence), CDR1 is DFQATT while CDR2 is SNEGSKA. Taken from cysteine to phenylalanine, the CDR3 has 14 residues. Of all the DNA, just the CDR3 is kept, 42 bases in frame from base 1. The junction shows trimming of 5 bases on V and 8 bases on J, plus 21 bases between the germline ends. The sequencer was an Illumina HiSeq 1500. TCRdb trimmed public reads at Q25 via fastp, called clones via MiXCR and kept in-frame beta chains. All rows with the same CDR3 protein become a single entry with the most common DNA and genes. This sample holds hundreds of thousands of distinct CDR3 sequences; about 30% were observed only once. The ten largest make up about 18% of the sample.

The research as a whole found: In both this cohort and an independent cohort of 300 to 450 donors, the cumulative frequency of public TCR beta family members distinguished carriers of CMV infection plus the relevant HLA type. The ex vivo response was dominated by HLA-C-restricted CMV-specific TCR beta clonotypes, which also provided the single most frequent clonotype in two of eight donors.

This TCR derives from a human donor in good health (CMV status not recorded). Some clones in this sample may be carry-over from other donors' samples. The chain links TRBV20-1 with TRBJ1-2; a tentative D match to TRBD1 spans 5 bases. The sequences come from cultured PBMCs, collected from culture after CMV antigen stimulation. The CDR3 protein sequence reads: CSAHLEGMIRGYTF. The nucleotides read TGCAGTGCTCACCTGGAGGGGATGATTAGGGGCTACACCTTC.